Following are 13 T cell receptor beta chains from one sample sequenced in a study of a mutant IDH1 vaccine in newly diagnosed glioma. Sequenced by immunoSEQ multiplex PCR; TCRdb stores in-frame clones only, minus some. This sample has 57,000 or so clones; approximately 80% occur once, and the top ten carry about 3.8%. Their target antigens are unknown. Stated time point: week 11, during vaccination. The investigators gave 300 ug of mutant IDH1 20-mer peptide in each vaccine dose, together with topical imiquimod. This sample comprised PBMCs, obtained from a glioma patient whose treatment included an IDH1 peptide vaccine. The receptors were gathered from a man in his thirties or forties with glioma.

J is TRBJ2-3 and V is TRBV4-2, with D possibly TRBD2 on 6 matching bases. Trimming took 1 base from V and 2 from J, leaving 19 bases between them. Germline values: CDR1 LGHNA, CDR2 YNFKEQ. The CDR3 extends over 18 amino acids. This chain's CDR3 is CASSQVLRTTTPTDTQYF. Written as DNA, the CDR3 is TGTGCCAGCAGCCAAGTTTTGCGGACTACAACTCCCACAGATACGCAGTATTTT.

The chain links TRBV5-1 to TRBJ1-1, with D unresolved. CDR1 is SGHRS, CDR2 YFSETQ, per germline. The CDR3 runs to 13 residues. The V and J ends lost 0 bases and 5 bases respectively, with 8 bases between them. The CDR3 here is CASSLDGKTEAFF. In DNA form, the CDR3 reads TGCGCCAGCAGCTTGGATGGTAAGACTGAAGCTTTCTTT.

The CDR3 here is CASSSGQVGELFF. As DNA, the CDR3 is TGTGCCAGCAGCTCCGGACAGGTCGGGGAGCTGTTTTTT. The chain combines TRBV7-3 with TRBJ2-2; 7 bases line up with TRBD1. Per the germline V gene, CDR1 is SGHTA and CDR2 is FQGTGA. The junction had 3 bases not matched to a gene; V was cut back by 4 bases and J by 7 bases. The CDR3 consists of 13 residues.

The CDR3: CASSQASGTGNEKLFF. The CDR3 DNA reads as TGCGCCAGCAGCCAAGCGTCCGGGACAGGGAACGAAAAACTGTTTTTT. The chain has TRBV4-1 and TRBJ1-4; the match to TRBD1 covers 9 bases. Germline assignment: CDR1 MGHRA and CDR2 YSYEKL. V lost 1 base, J lost 8 bases, and 8 bases stayed unmatched. The CDR3 length is 16 residues.

The rearrangement joins TRBV28 to TRBJ2-7, with 10 bases identical to TRBD2. The CDR3 covers 15 residues. The V gene end was trimmed by 3 bases and the J gene end by 6 bases; junction bases not matched to a gene: 8. Germline CDR1 is MDHEN and CDR2 is SYDVKM. CDR3: CASSFPTAGGREQYF. Here the CDR3 DNA reads TGTGCCAGCAGTTTCCCAACAGCGGGGGGGCGCGAGCAGTACTTC.

The chain recombines TRBV30 with TRBJ1-6; 11 bases align to TRBD1. Trimming removed 3 bases from V and 13 bases from J; junction bases left unmatched: 14. The CDR3 covers 16 residues. Looked up from germline, CDR1 is GTSNPN and CDR2 is SVGIG (reference sequence). CDR3 protein: CAWRRTGGADNRPLHF. DNA for the CDR3: TGTGCCTGGAGGAGGACAGGGGGCGCGGATAATCGGCCCCTCCACTTT.

This chain connects TRBV2 to TRBJ2-5; 14 bases agree with TRBD2. This CDR3 is built from 16 residues. In germline, CDR1 is SNHLY, CDR2 FYNNEI. J gave up 5 bases and V 4 bases, and 6 bases lay outside the gene matches. As DNA, the CDR3 is TGTGCCAGCAGTGGGGTCCGACTAGCGGGAGGGGAGACCCAGTACTTC. This gives the protein CASSGVRLAGGETQYF.

This clone is deemed medium-sized. The V gene is TRBV7-9, the J gene TRBJ1-5, with TRBD1 as a possible D gene (6 bases). CDR3 length: 15 residues. Germline CDR1 reads SEHNR; CDR2 reads FQNEAQ (reference sequence). V was shortened by 5 bases and J by 5 bases, with 16 bases between the two germline ends. The CDR3 DNA sequence: TGTGCCAGCAGCCGGCGAGGGGGAGAGGATCAGCCCCAGCATTTT. As protein: CASSRRGGEDQPQHF.

V and J are TRBV5-6 and TRBJ2-5; 9 bases align to TRBD1. CDR1 and CDR2 from the germline V gene are SGHDT and YYEEEE. The CDR3 sequence is 15 residues long. V shed 4 bases and J 8 bases; nucleotides not matched to a gene: 12. CDR3 sequence (DNA): TGTGCCAGCAGCCGAAGCCCCGGGACAGGGAGTACCCAGTACTTC. Its protein is CASSRSPGTGSTQYF.

The rearrangement uses TRBV28 and TRBJ2-1; TRBD2 aligns across 14 bases. Germline V gene data show CDR1 as MDHEN and CDR2 as SYDVKM. V shed 5 bases and J 4 bases; nucleotides not matched to a gene: 4. This CDR3 comprises 16 residues. The CDR3 is CASSTRLAGGYNEQFF. The CDR3 DNA sequence: TGTGCCAGCAGTACAAGACTAGCGGGAGGGTACAATGAGCAGTTCTTC.

The V call is TRBV4-1, the J call TRBJ2-3; 9 bases map to TRBD1. The CDR3 spans 21 residues. Germline CDR1 reads MGHRA; CDR2 reads YSYEKL. Germline trimming cut 3 bases from V and 0 bases from J; bases unmatched to any gene: 19. CDR3 loop: CASSQIPGQGPEITSTDTQYF. Written as DNA, the CDR3 is TGCGCCAGCAGCCAGATTCCGGGACAGGGACCCGAAATTACTAGCACAGATACGCAGTATTTT.

The rearrangement joins TRBV5-4 to TRBJ2-2; 9 bases fit TRBD2. In germline, CDR1 is SGHNT, CDR2 YYREEE (reference sequence). Germline trimming cut 4 bases from V and 2 bases from J; bases unmatched to any gene: 9. The CDR3 is 17 amino acids. In nucleotides, the CDR3 is TGTGCCAGCAGCCCCTTCCCCGGGACTAGCAACACCGGGGAGCTGTTTTTT. Its protein product is CASSPFPGTSNTGELFF.

V and J are TRBV7-8 and TRBJ1-1; D remains unclear. Between the trimmed V and J ends, which lost 2 bases and 1 base, there was a span of 8 bases. The CDR3 totals 14 residues. Germline V gives CDR1 SGHVS, CDR2 FQNEAQ. This chain's CDR3 is CASSLSDGNTEAFF. CDR3 nucleotide sequence: TGTGCCAGCAGCTTATCGGACGGGAACACTGAAGCTTTCTTT. Using reference TRBV7-8 and TRBJ1-1 for the parts outside the CDR3, the full variable domain is GAGVSQSPRYKVAKRGQDVALRCDPISGHVSLFWYQQALGQGPEFLTYFQNEAQLDKSGLPSDRFFAERPEGSVSTLKIQRTQQEDSAVYLCASSLSDGNTEAFFGQGTRLTVV.